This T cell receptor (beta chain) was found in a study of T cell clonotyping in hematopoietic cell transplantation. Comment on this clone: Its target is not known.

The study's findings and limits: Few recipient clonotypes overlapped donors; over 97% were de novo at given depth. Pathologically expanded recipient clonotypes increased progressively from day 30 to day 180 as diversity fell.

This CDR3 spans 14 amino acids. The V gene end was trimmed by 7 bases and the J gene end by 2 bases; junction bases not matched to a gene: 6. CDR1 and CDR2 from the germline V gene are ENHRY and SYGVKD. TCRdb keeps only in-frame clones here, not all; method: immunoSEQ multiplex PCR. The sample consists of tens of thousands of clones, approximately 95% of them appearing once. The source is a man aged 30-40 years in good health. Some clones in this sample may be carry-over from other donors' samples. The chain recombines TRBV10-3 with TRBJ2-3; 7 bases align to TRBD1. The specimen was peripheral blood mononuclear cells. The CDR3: CAIKRGTDTDTQYF. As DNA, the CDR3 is TGTGCCATCAAGAGGGGGACAGACACAGATACGCAGTATTTT.